This T cell receptor beta chain comes out of a study of T cell responses to AZD1222 COVID-19 vaccine (dated by TCRdb to about 2021). About the study as a whole: TCR sequencing covered fewer than 250 trial participants: 207 given two doses of AZD1222 and about 26 given two doses of MenACWY control vaccine. Enrollment into the trials was organized by age into subgroups of 18-55, 56-69 and 70-plus years, and those subgroups contained roughly 140, 27 and 60 TCR-sequenced participants, respectively. What the work shows at the level of the full study, not this receptor alone: A significant rise in spike-specific TCR breadth and depth was observed after two AZD1222 doses relative to day 0 and relative to MenACWY recipients. Only six AZD1222 recipients were SARS-CoV-2 seropositive at baseline, limiting conclusions about previously exposed vaccinees. Nearly half of unique spike-specific TCRs reportedly recognized epitopes outside regions mutated in the B.1.351 and B.1.1.7 variants. Because no day 14 peak-response samples were available, repertoires were characterized only after the peak T cell response. Participants were mostly white British and included more females than males, and it was suggested by the authors that clonal diversity may have been underestimated. In the small 56-69-year group, the increase in depth fell short of significance, most likely because of low power. The vaccine-associated CD4 TCRs covered the entire spike protein, and the dominant responses fell in regions 160-218 and 743-854.

CDR1 is given as SGHNT and CDR2 as YYREEE, both from the germline V gene (reference sequence). Its CDR3 holds 15 amino acids, cysteine through phenylalanine. The retained sequence is limited to the CDR3, 45 bases, with the frame set at the first base. Trimming at the junction amounts to 4 bases on V and 7 bases on J, and the germline ends lie 18 bases apart. The CDR3 regions of human TCRbeta chains were subjected to immunosequencing. Per the authors' processing: TCRs in the repertoires were matched against a reference library of SARS-CoV-2-specific TCRs that had been generated with the MIRA antigen-specificity platform. Breadth was defined as the fraction of unique TCRs that were SARS-CoV-2-associated. Depth was defined as the fraction of total T cells that were SARS-CoV-2-associated. Each spike-specific TCR was assigned to its reactive spike region and to a CD4 or CD8 class using the MIRA data. Log10-transformed breadth and depth values were compared by one-way ANOVA with Sidak's multiple comparisons tests. Held by TCRdb, this immuneACCESS table contains in-frame sequences only and omits some clones. Under half of the omission traces to an unresolved V gene where checked; the cause of the rest is unknown. Clone size and the V and J calls come from that table; the DNA yielded D and trimming. The sample contains roughly 150,000 clones, just over 90% of them found a single time. 1.9% of the sample comes from the top ten.

The sample's time point, from its label and the paper: about 28 days (+/-7) after the second vaccine dose. AZD1222 recipients given second doses at about 4 weeks or at about 12 weeks were pooled, since spike-specific TCR depth and breadth were not found to differ between the two schedules. Vaccinee samples came from UK trials COV001 and COV002, including a single-blind randomized controlled phase 2/3 trial of AZD1222 (ChAdOx1 nCoV-19) in healthy adults. Trial participant PBMC samples were collected at day 0 and day 28 after the second dose for TCRbeta chain sequencing. Only a few counts were recorded for this clone. What antigen it recognizes has not been identified. Base qualities were left out, and no much larger clone turns up one base away.

Specimen: peripheral blood, collected 28 days after the second AZD1222 dose. This chain is built from TRBV5-4 and TRBJ2-1, with TRBD1 as a weak D call on 6 bases. The clonotype originates from an adult who received the AZD1222 COVID-19 vaccine. CDR3 loop: CASSPGQTTWNEQFF. The DNA reads TGTGCCAGCAGCCCGGGACAAACGACGTGGAATGAGCAGTTCTTC.